This T cell receptor (beta chain) was retrieved from a study of STAT5B mutations in CD4+ large granular lymphocyte leukemia. TCRdb's table, derived via immunoSEQ multiplex PCR, lists solely in-frame clones and lacks some. The table includes tens of thousands of clones, 55% to 75% detected once. V shed 8 bases and J 2 bases; nucleotides not matched to a gene: 8. CDR1 and CDR2 from the germline V gene are MNHEY and SVGAGI. The CDR3 sequence is 14 residues long. The chain links TRBV6-5 to TRBJ1-2; 7 bases map to TRBD1. The sample was CD4+ T cells from blood buffy coats. This TCR was recovered from a human donor in good health. CDR3 protein: CASVRGTENYGYTF. The CDR3 region has the DNA TGTGCCAGCGTGAGAGGGACAGAAAACTATGGCTACACCTTC.